This T cell receptor (beta chain) was identified during a study of vaccination effects on CD4 cells after COVID-19. Data came from immunoSEQ multiplex PCR; TCRdb stores just in-frame clones and leaves some out. The table includes approximately 15,000 clones, around 80% detected once. Concerning this clone itself: The antigen is unknown.

Before sequencing, viral peptide pools were used by the ViraFEST assay to expand antigen-specific CD4+ T cells. CD4+ T cells were isolated after around 10 days of culture. According to PCR results, the person was infected with SARS-CoV-2 between March and December 2020. Either the BNT162b2 or mRNA-1273 vaccine was given to participants in two doses. Days 3 and 7 were when half the medium was replaced with IL-2 medium. The germline CDR1 and CDR2 sequences are DFQATT and SNEGSKA (reference sequence). This CDR3 is built from 16 residues. Trimming removed 3 bases from V and 3 bases from J, with 18 bases in between.

The chain couples TRBV20-1 to TRBJ2-4; no firm D call. The receptor's source is a human donor who had a prior SARS-CoV-2 infection. Sequenced here: CD4+ T cells from PBMCs cultured with SARS-CoV-2 spike peptides, sampled after COVID-19 vaccination. CDR3 protein: CSASSLGPVDKNIQYF. CDR3 in DNA: TGCAGTGCTAGTTCCCTAGGGCCGGTCGACAAAAACATTCAGTACTTC.